The rows below give T cell receptor beta chains drawn from one sample of a study of neurological immune-mediated disorders. TCRdb re-called the 5' RACE reads through MiXCR, storing one row per CDR3 protein. The sample lists about 45,000 distinct CDR3 sequences; roughly 13% were seen once. The material sequenced was PBMCs. These receptors were obtained from a man aged 25 to 40 in good health. CDR3s include the opening cysteine and the closing phenylalanine or tryptophan. The D gene is left open where the match is weak. Expanded clones are given a class, and other clones once, few, many or no size at all.

>many|TRBD2|TRBV11-2|TRBJ2-1
TGTGCCAGCTACCAGACTAGCGGGAGGTTTAGTGAGCAGTTCTTC
CASYQTSGRFSEQFF
>many|TRBD1|TRBV3-1|TRBJ2-1
TGTGCCAGCAGCCAAGACGCCGGACAGGGATCCTACAATGAGCAGTTCTTC
CASSQDAGQGSYNEQFF
>many|TRBD1|TRBV10-3|TRBJ2-2
TGTGCCACCGGGACAGGGAACACCGGGGAGCTGTTTTTT
CATGTGNTGELFF
>many|TRBD2|TRBV15|TRBJ2-3
TGTGCCACCAGCAGAGGGGCTAGCGGGAGGTTTGGCACAGATACGCAGTATTTT
CATSRGASGRFGTDTQYF
>.|.|TRBV6-5|TRBJ2-1
TGTGCCAGCAGTGAGCCTAGCACTAGCTCCTACAATGAGCAGTTCTTC
CASSEPSTSSYNEQFF
>many|TRBD1|TRBV7-3|TRBJ2-7
TGTGCCAGCAGCCCCGGGACAGGGTCCTACGAGCAGTACTTC
CASSPGTGSYEQYF
>many|.|TRBV9|TRBJ2-2
TGTGCCAGCATGTTAGGAGGGGACACCGGGGAGCTGTTTTTT
CASMLGGDTGELFF
>many|.|TRBV29-1|TRBJ1-1
TGCAGCGTCCAACCTAGCAGGGGAAGGGGCACTGAAGCTTTCTTT
CSVQPSRGRGTEAFF
>many|.|TRBV3-1|TRBJ2-7
TGTGCCAGCAGCCAAGGATTGGGACGATCCTACGAGCAGTACTTC
CASSQGLGRSYEQYF
>many|.|TRBV28|TRBJ2-1
TGTGCCAGCAAACCCCAGGGGTCCTACAATGAGCAGTTCTTC
CASKPQGSYNEQFF
>many|.|TRBV20-1|TRBJ2-1
TGCAGTGCGCACCGGACAGGCCGGGAGGATGAGCAGTTCTTC
CSAHRTGREDEQFF
>many|.|TRBV4-1|TRBJ1-5
TGCGCCAGCAGCCAAGTGACAGGTCCAAGCAATCAGCCCCAGCATTTT
CASSQVTGPSNQPQHF
>many|TRBD1|TRBV25-1|TRBJ2-7
TGTGCCAGCAGTCCCGAAGGACAGGGGGTGTACGAGCAGTACTTC
CASSPEGQGVYEQYF
>many|.|TRBV5-1|TRBJ1-4
TGCGCCAGCAGCTCCCGGACAGCTACCGACAATGAAAAACTGTTTTTT
CASSSRTATDNEKLFF
>many|TRBD2|TRBV15|TRBJ2-1
TGTGCCACCAGCAGAGATAGCGGGAGGGTCAATGAGCAGTTCTTC
CATSRDSGRVNEQFF
>many|.|TRBV7-7|TRBJ2-2
TGTGCCAGCAGCTTAGTGGGGGCCGCCGGGGAGCTGTTTTTT
CASSLVGAAGELFF
>many|.|TRBV18|TRBJ2-7
TGTGCCAGCTCACCACCCGTCACTCGCCTCGGCGAGCAGTACTTC
CASSPPVTRLGEQYF
>few|TRBD1|TRBV6-1|TRBJ1-2
TGTGCCAGCAGTGAAGCTTGGACAGGGGGGTATGGCTACACCTTC
CASSEAWTGGYGYTF
>many|TRBD1|TRBV24-1|TRBJ2-5
TGTGCCACCAGTGATCCCGGGACAGGCCAAGAGACCCAGTACTTC
CATSDPGTGQETQYF
>.|TRBD2|TRBV7-9|TRBJ2-3
TGTGCCAGCAGCCTTGGGACTAGCGGAGATACGCAGTATTTT
CASSLGTSGDTQYF
>many|.|TRBV20-1|TRBJ1-6
TGCAGTGCTAGAGGGCCCGGGGTGGAGATTTCACCCCTCCACTTT
CSARGPGVEISPLHF
>many|.|TRBV28|TRBJ2-2
TGTGCCAGCAGTCCCTCTTCCGGGTCCTCGGCCGGGGAGCTGTTTTTT
CASSPSSGSSAGELFF
>many|TRBD2|TRBV6-5|TRBJ2-3
TGTGCCAGCAGTCAAGGGACTAGCGGGAGAAGCCCGCAGTATTTT
CASSQGTSGRSPQYF
>many|.|TRBV20-1|TRBJ2-3
TGCAGTGCTAGCTGGGGGAAAAGCACAGATACGCAGTATTTT
CSASWGKSTDTQYF
>many|.|TRBV28|TRBJ1-5
TGTGCCAGCAGCCGTGAGGGGGATGTACAGCCCCAGCATTTT
CASSREGDVQPQHF
>many|TRBD2|TRBV29-1|TRBJ2-7
TGCAGCATCAGAAGGGGACTAACGCGAAACACCTACGAGCAGTACTTC
CSIRRGLTRNTYEQYF
>many|TRBD1|TRBV12-3/TRBV12-4|TRBJ2-3
TGTGCCAGCACCCTGGGGACAGGGCTCACAGATACGCAGTATTTT
CASTLGTGLTDTQYF
>many|.|TRBV10-2|TRBJ1-2
TGCGCCAGCAGTGGGGAAGGGAAATCTGGCTACACCTTC
CASSGEGKSGYTF
>many|.|TRBV7-6|TRBJ2-7
TGTGCCAGCAGCTTACTAGCGCAGACCTACGAGCAGTACTTC
CASSLLAQTYEQYF
>few|TRBD1|TRBV27|TRBJ2-7
TGTGCCAGCAGTTTACCGGGCAGGGGGCGTGAGCAGTACTTC
CASSLPGRGREQYF
>few|.|TRBV11-2|TRBJ2-7
TGTGCCAGCAGATACAGCCGGGCCCAAGGCTACGAGCAGTACTTC
CASRYSRAQGYEQYF
>many|.|TRBV5-6|TRBJ2-7
TGTGCCAGCAGCAATCGATGGCAGGGCCCCTACGAGCAGTACTTC
CASSNRWQGPYEQYF
>many|TRBD1|TRBV5-1|TRBJ1-4
TGCGCCAGCAGCGTTACCGGGACAGATAATGAAAAACTGTTTTTT
CASSVTGTDNEKLFF
>.|.|TRBV7-9|TRBJ2-1
TGTGCCAGCAGCCCGGTGGTACTCGATGAGCAGTTCTTC
CASSPVVLDEQFF
>many|.|TRBV7-3|TRBJ2-7
TGTGCCAGCAGCCTGACGCCGGGGTACGAGCAGTACTTC
CASSLTPGYEQYF
>many|.|TRBV5-1|TRBJ2-7
TGCGCCAGCAGCTTAGGCAGCTCTACTGAGCAGTACTTC
CASSLGSSTEQYF
>many|TRBD2|TRBV9|TRBJ2-7
TGTGCCAGCAGCCCCCAAGCGGGAATCCACGAGCAGTACTTC
CASSPQAGIHEQYF
>many|.|TRBV5-1|TRBJ1-5
TGCGCCAGCAGCTTGGCCTCGGGACAGCCCCAGCATTTT
CASSLASGQPQHF
>.|TRBD1|TRBV4-3|TRBJ2-5
TGCGCCAGCAGCCAAGGACAGGGAAAGACCCAGTACTTC
CASSQGQGKTQYF
>many|TRBD1|TRBV29-1|TRBJ1-1
TGCAGCGTGCTTACCGGGACAGGGTTGAACACTGAAGCTTTCTTT
CSVLTGTGLNTEAFF
>many|TRBD2|TRBV10-3|TRBJ2-1
TGTGCCATCAGTGAGTCCCCTAGCGGTGTGGGGTTCTTC
CAISESPSGVGFF
>many|TRBD1|TRBV29-1|TRBJ2-3
TGCAGCGCCCGACAGGGGACTCTCACAGATACGCAGTATTTT
CSARQGTLTDTQYF
>many|.|TRBV5-1|TRBJ2-7
TGCGCCAGCAGCTTGGTCCAGCTGGACGAGCAGTACTTC
CASSLVQLDEQYF
>many|TRBD1|TRBV5-1|TRBJ2-7
TGCGCCAGCAGCACCGGGACAGGGGGAACATACTCCTACGAGCAGTACTTC
CASSTGTGGTYSYEQYF
>many|.|TRBV29-1|TRBJ1-4
TGCAGCGTTGCAGGGGCTGGCGGGTTTGAAAAACTGTTTTTT
CSVAGAGGFEKLFF
>many|.|TRBV6-2/TRBV6-3|TRBJ2-7
TGTGCCAGCAGTTACTACGGATCCGAGCAGTACTTC
CASSYYGSEQYF
>many|TRBD1|TRBV24-1|TRBJ1-5
TGTGCCACCAGTGATTCCCCGGGACAGGGGGCAGGAGGGCAGCCCCAGCATTTT
CATSDSPGQGAGGQPQHF
>many|TRBD1|TRBV7-7|TRBJ2-5
TGTGCCAGCCAGGGGGTAGGAGAGACCCAGTACTTC
CASQGVGETQYF
>.|.|TRBV20-1|TRBJ2-1
TGCAGTGCTAGGGAGGGTTCCTCCTACAATGAGCAGTTCTTC
CSAREGSSYNEQFF
>.|TRBD1|TRBV20-1|TRBJ1-2
TGCAGCGTTGGAGGACAGGGGTCCGATGGCTACACCTTC
CSVGGQGSDGYTF
>many|.|TRBV10-3|TRBJ2-7
TGTGCCACCATGACATCAACTTCGACAGCGAGCTCCTACGAGCAGTACTTC
CATMTSTSTASSYEQYF
>many|TRBD2|TRBV5-1|TRBJ2-1
TGCGCCAGCAGCTTGGGCCTAGCGGGAGGCAATGAGCAGTTCTTC
CASSLGLAGGNEQFF
>many|.|TRBV6-6|TRBJ1-2
TGTGCCAGCAGGGACGACGACCGATCAAGAAACTATGGCTACACCTTC
CASRDDDRSRNYGYTF